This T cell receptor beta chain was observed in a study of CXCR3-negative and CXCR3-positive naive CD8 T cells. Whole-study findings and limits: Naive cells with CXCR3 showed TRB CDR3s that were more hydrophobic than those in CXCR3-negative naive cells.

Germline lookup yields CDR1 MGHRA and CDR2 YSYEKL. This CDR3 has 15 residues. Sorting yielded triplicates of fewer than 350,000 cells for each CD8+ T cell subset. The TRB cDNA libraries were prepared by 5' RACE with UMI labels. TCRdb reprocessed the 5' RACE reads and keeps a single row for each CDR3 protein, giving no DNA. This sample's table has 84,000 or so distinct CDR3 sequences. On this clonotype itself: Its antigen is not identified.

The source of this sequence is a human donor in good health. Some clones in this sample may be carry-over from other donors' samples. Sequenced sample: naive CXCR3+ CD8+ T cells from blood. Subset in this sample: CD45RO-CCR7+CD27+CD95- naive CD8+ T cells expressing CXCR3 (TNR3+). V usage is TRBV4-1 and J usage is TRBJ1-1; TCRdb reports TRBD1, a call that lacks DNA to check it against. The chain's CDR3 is CASSRPQGPETEAFF.